The rows below give T cell receptor beta chains drawn from one sample of a study of T cells in localized non-small cell lung cancer. Here immunoSEQ multiplex PCR was the method, and the copy in TCRdb shows in-frame clones only, minus some. The sample yields 100,000 to 150,000 clones, around 92% seen once. The specimen was peripheral blood, collected before any cancer treatment. Source of these receptors: an older female donor with stage I lung adenocarcinoma. CDR3s include the opening cysteine and the closing phenylalanine or tryptophan. Each record gives: J gene, D gene, V gene, clone size, CDR3 protein, CDR3 DNA. The D gene is left open where the match is weak. Clone size is shown for a subset of rows, as once, few, many or a class of expanded clone.

>TRBJ2-3|NA|TRBV15|NA
CATSRGGEQGVDTQYF
TGTGCCACCAGCAGAGGAGGGGAACAGGGTGTAGATACGCAGTATTTT
>TRBJ2-7|NA|TRBV18|NA
CASSPDRSEQYF
TGTGCCAGCTCGCCGGACAGAAGCGAGCAGTACTTC
>TRBJ2-2|NA|TRBV2|NA
CASSAWVVNTGELFF
TGTGCCAGCAGTGCTTGGGTGGTGAACACCGGGGAGCTGTTTTTT
>TRBJ2-6|NA|TRBV19|NA
CASRFSAGANVLTF
TGTGCCAGTAGGTTTTCAGCTGGGGCCAACGTCCTGACTTTC
>TRBJ2-3|NA|TRBV9|NA
CASSVRTDTQYF
TGTGCCAGCAGCGTCCGCACAGATACGCAGTATTTT
>TRBJ2-1|TRBD2|TRBV11-3|NA
CASSPTPLAGGNNEQFF
TGTGCCAGCAGCCCAACCCCGCTAGCGGGAGGGAACAATGAGCAGTTCTTC
>TRBJ2-7|TRBD1|TRBV11-2|NA
CASSLKTGAYF
TGTGCCAGCAGCTTAAAGACAGGGGCGTACTTC
>TRBJ2-1|TRBD2|TRBV28|NA
CASLSGRQGEQFF
TGTGCCAGTCTTAGCGGGAGGCAAGGTGAGCAGTTCTTC
>TRBJ2-5|TRBD1|TRBV5-1|few
CASSLAGRGQETQYF
TGCGCCAGCAGCTTGGCAGGCAGGGGGCAAGAGACCCAGTACTTC
>TRBJ2-7|TRBD2|TRBV28|once
CASSYSGSVNEQYF
TGTGCCAGCAGTTATAGCGGGAGTGTCAACGAGCAGTACTTC
>TRBJ2-5|NA|TRBV6-5|NA
CASSSHGLLQETQYF
TGTGCCAGCAGTTCCCACGGACTACTCCAAGAGACCCAGTACTTC
>TRBJ2-2|TRBD2|TRBV19|NA
CATSRAREGSGELFF
TGTGCCACCTCTCGGGCGCGGGAGGGCTCCGGGGAGCTGTTTTTT
>TRBJ2-7|TRBD1|TRBV5-1|few
CASSEGQGTGEQYF
TGCGCCAGCAGCGAGGGACAGGGTACGGGGGAGCAGTACTTC
>TRBJ1-1|NA|TRBV6-1|NA
CASSERRDTEAFF
TGTGCCAGCAGTGAAAGGAGGGACACTGAAGCTTTCTTT
>TRBJ1-2|TRBD1|TRBV5-1|NA
CASSTTGDYGYTF
TGCGCCAGCAGCACAACAGGGGACTATGGCTACACCTTC
>TRBJ1-1|NA|TRBV7-9|NA
CASSPDGRGAFF
TGTGCCAGCAGCCCCGACGGTCGGGGAGCTTTCTTT
>TRBJ2-5|NA|TRBV2|NA
CASRASEYQETQYF
TGTGCCAGCCGGGCTAGCGAGTACCAAGAGACCCAGTACTTC
>TRBJ2-3|NA|TRBV5-1|NA
CASRTGAADTQYF
TGCGCCAGCAGAACGGGGGCGGCAGATACGCAGTATTTT
>TRBJ2-5|TRBD2|TRBV6-5|NA
CASSYFGGKVWETQYF
TGTGCCAGCAGTTACTTCGGGGGGAAGGTTTGGGAGACCCAGTACTTC
>TRBJ1-2|NA|TRBV28|NA
CASSFPGKGYTF
TGTGCCAGCAGTTTCCCAGGGAAAGGCTACACCTTC
>TRBJ1-1|TRBD1|TRBV5-5|NA
CASSLDGTGGYYTEAFF
TGTGCCAGCAGCTTGGATGGCACAGGGGGCTATTACACTGAAGCTTTCTTT
>TRBJ1-4|NA|TRBV12-2|NA
CASRPNSGGNEKLFF
TGTGCAAGTCGCCCGAATTCCGGTGGGAATGAAAAACTGTTTTTT
>TRBJ1-4|NA|TRBV6-1|NA
CASRDVGLFF
TGTGCCAGCAGGGACGTAGGACTGTTTTTT
>TRBJ1-5|NA|TRBV19|NA
CATNTQQRPHQHF
TGTGCCACTAACACACAGCAACGCCCTCACCAGCATTTT
>TRBJ2-5|NA|TRBV28|NA
CASSLSTDPTETQYF
TGTGCCAGCAGTTTAAGCACCGACCCCACGGAGACCCAGTACTTC
>TRBJ2-1|NA|TRBV5-1|NA
CASSLEPVSSYNEQFF
TGCGCCAGCAGCTTGGAGCCCGTTAGCTCCTACAATGAGCAGTTCTTC
>TRBJ1-3|NA|TRBV11-3|NA
CASSLGRGRNTIYF
TGTGCCAGCAGCTTAGGTCGAGGGCGAAACACCATATATTTT
>TRBJ2-7|TRBD1|TRBV19|NA
CASSGRDRAEQYF
TGTGCCAGTAGTGGGCGGGACAGGGCCGAGCAGTACTTC
>TRBJ2-7|NA|TRBV7-9|NA
CASSTDRIGYEQYF
TGTGCCAGCAGCACTGACAGGATAGGCTACGAGCAGTACTTC
>TRBJ2-3|NA|TRBV28|NA
CASSLQGRSDTQYF
TGTGCCAGCAGTTTACAGGGGCGGTCAGATACGCAGTATTTT
>TRBJ2-3|TRBD2|TRBV4-1|NA
CASSRRESTDTQYF
TGCGCCAGCAGCCGGCGGGAGAGCACAGATACGCAGTATTTT
>TRBJ2-7|NA|TRBV28|NA
CASSLASRGTYEQYF
TGTGCCAGCAGTTTAGCCAGCCGGGGAACCTACGAGCAGTACTTC
>TRBJ2-7|NA|TRBV6-6|NA
CASSSGQGIGYEQYF
NA
>TRBJ2-7|TRBD2|TRBV6-5|NA
CASSTLTSGSYEQYF
TGTGCCAGCAGTACCTTGACTAGCGGGTCCTACGAGCAGTACTTC
>TRBJ1-4|TRBD1|TRBV7-8|NA
CASSRQGARGEKLFF
TGTGCCAGCAGCCGGCAGGGGGCAAGAGGTGAAAAACTGTTTTTT
>TRBJ2-2|NA|TRBV11-3|NA
CASSLVRGTGELFF
TGTGCCAGCAGCTTAGTCCGCGGCACCGGGGAGCTGTTTTTT
>TRBJ2-7|NA|TRBV20-1|NA
CSAVPTYEQYF
TGCAGTGCCGTACCGACCTACGAGCAGTACTTC
>TRBJ1-2|TRBD1|TRBV2|few
CASSKGQDYGYTF
TGTGCCAGCAGTAAGGGACAGGACTATGGCTACACCTTC
>TRBJ2-2|TRBD2|TRBV5-1|NA
CASSPFGAGEGTGELFF
TGCGCCAGCAGCCCGTTCGGGGCGGGAGAGGGCACCGGGGAGCTGTTTTTT
>TRBJ2-1|NA|TRBV5-1|NA
CASSLEGSGSEQFF
TGCGCCAGCAGCTTGGAAGGGTCAGGGAGCGAGCAGTTCTTC
>TRBJ2-6|NA|TRBV18|NA
CASSPPGDLFVLTF
TGTGCCAGCTCACCACCGGGGGACTTATTCGTCCTGACTTTC
>TRBJ2-7|TRBD2|TRBV2|once
CASTETPGLAVYEQYF
TGTGCCAGCACCGAAACTCCGGGACTAGCGGTTTACGAGCAGTACTTC
>TRBJ1-1|TRBD1|TRBV9|NA
CASSVETGDTEAFF
TGTGCCAGCAGCGTAGAAACAGGGGACACTGAAGCTTTCTTT
>TRBJ1-2|TRBD1|TRBV29-1|NA
CSVDSWQGALDGYTF
TGCAGCGTTGATTCTTGGCAGGGGGCATTGGACGGCTACACCTTC
>TRBJ1-2|NA|TRBV5-5|NA
CASSLQTSYTF
TGTGCCAGCAGCCTACAGACGAGCTACACCTTC
>TRBJ2-7|NA|TRBV6-6|NA
CASSYSAVDYEQYF
TGTGCCAGCAGTTACTCTGCCGTTGACTACGAGCAGTACTTC
>TRBJ2-1|NA|TRBV5-4|NA
CASSLEPLGFYNEQFF
TGTGCCAGCAGCTTGGAACCACTAGGATTCTACAATGAGCAGTTCTTC
>TRBJ2-7|NA|TRBV29-1|NA
CSVDGGYEQYF
TGCAGCGTTGACGGGGGTTACGAGCAGTACTTC
>TRBJ2-5|TRBD1|TRBV6-1|NA
CASSDPGTGVETQYF
TGTGCCAGCAGTGACCCTGGGACAGGGGTAGAGACCCAGTACTTC
>TRBJ1-1|NA|TRBV12-5|NA
CASGPPWRGTEAFF
TGTGCTAGTGGTCCCCCCTGGCGGGGGACTGAAGCTTTCTTT
>TRBJ2-5|NA|TRBV9|NA
CASSVGWRDETQYF
TGTGCCAGCAGCGTAGGTTGGCGGGATGAGACCCAGTACTTC
>TRBJ1-5|NA|TRBV30|few
CAWSNPTGRKENQPQHF
TGTGCCTGGAGTAACCCGACGGGACGTAAAGAGAATCAGCCCCAGCATTTT
>TRBJ1-1|NA|TRBV29-1|NA
CSVVQGETEAFF
TGCAGCGTTGTACAGGGTGAAACTGAAGCTTTCTTT
>TRBJ2-1|NA|TRBV7-2|NA
CASSPSGAYNEQFF
TGTGCCAGCAGCCCAAGCGGCGCCTACAATGAGCAGTTCTTC
>TRBJ2-2|NA|TRBV2|NA
CASSEGPMRTGELFF
TGTGCCAGCAGTGAAGGGCCAATGAGGACCGGGGAGCTGTTTTTT
>TRBJ2-1|NA|TRBV28|NA
CASSLGGAMDNEQFF
TGTGCCAGCAGTTTGGGGGGGGCCATGGACAATGAGCAGTTCTTC
>TRBJ1-1|NA|TRBV29-1|NA
CSVVVGAEAFF
TGCAGCGTTGTTGTGGGGGCTGAAGCTTTCTTT
>TRBJ1-3|NA|TRBV30|once
CAWSVQDRSGNTIYF
TGTGCCTGGAGTGTACAGGACCGCTCTGGAAACACCATATATTTT
>TRBJ2-3|TRBD1|TRBV30|NA
CACYRTGTDTQYF
TGTGCCTGCTACCGGACAGGGACAGATACGCAGTATTTT
>TRBJ2-7|TRBD1|TRBV6-5|NA
CASSRQGAREQYF
TGTGCCAGCAGCCGACAGGGGGCGCGGGAGCAGTACTTC